This T cell receptor beta chain was recovered during a study of response to subunit inactivated influenza vaccine. From the RT-PCR reads, TCRdb called clonotypes with MiXCR, one entry per CDR3 protein. This table has around 580,000 distinct CDR3 sequences, 12% to 15% appearing once. Comment on this clonotype: Antigen specificity is unknown.

Study conclusions and caveats: Every seasonal influenza vaccination brings in few new T cells, the authors suggested.

The source is a man aged 50 or older who received an inactivated influenza vaccine. The specimen comprised PBMCs from blood, sampled about 11 days after vaccination.

CDR3 DNA sequence: TGTGCCAGCAGTTTAAAGGAGTGGACGGAGCAGTACTTC. Protein: CASSLKEWTEQYF. The genes are TRBV27 and TRBJ2-7, with unresolved D. This CDR3 has 13 residues. Germline CDR1 is MNHEY and CDR2 is SMNVEV (reference sequence). V shed 2 bases and J shed 7 bases, with 12 bases lying between them.